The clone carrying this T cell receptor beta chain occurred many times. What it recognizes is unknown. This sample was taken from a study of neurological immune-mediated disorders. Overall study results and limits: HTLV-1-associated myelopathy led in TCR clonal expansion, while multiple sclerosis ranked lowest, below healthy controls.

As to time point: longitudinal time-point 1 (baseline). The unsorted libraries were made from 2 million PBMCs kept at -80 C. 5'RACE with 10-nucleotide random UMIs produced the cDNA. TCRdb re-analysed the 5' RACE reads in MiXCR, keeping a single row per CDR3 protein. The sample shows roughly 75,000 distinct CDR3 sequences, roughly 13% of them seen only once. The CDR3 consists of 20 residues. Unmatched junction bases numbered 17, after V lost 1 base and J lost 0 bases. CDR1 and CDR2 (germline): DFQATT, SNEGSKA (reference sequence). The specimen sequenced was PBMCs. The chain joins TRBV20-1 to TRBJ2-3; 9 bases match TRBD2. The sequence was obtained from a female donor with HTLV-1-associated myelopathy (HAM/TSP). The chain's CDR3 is CSARVYGSGGYLSSTDTQYF. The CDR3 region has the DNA TGCAGTGCTAGAGTATACGGTAGCGGGGGATATCTTTCTAGCACAGATACGCAGTATTTT.